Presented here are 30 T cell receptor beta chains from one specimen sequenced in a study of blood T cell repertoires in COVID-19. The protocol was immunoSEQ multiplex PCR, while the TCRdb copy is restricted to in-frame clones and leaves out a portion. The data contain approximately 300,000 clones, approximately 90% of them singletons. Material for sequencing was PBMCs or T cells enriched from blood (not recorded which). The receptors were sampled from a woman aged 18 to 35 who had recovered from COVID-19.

CDR3 region: CASSQVPGGRQPQHF. CDR3 DNA: TGTGCCAGCAGCCAAGTTCCAGGGGGTCGCCAGCCCCAGCATTTT. The rearrangement uses TRBV3-1 (or the pseudogene TRBV3-2) and TRBJ1-5, with 7 nucleotides matching TRBD1. The germline CDR1 and CDR2 sequences are LGHDT and YNNKEL (reference sequence). V shed 1 base, J shed 7 bases, and the junction held 7 bases outside the gene matches. This CDR3 region has 15 residues.

The CDR3 DNA reads as TGTGCCAGCAGCTATGGACAGGTCACTGAAGCTTTCTTT. It specifies CASSYGQVTEAFF. This rearrangement joins TRBV5-4 to TRBJ1-1; 7 bases are shared with TRBD1. Trimming took 3 bases from V and 4 from J; bases not matched to a gene: 3. Germline CDR1 SGHNT, CDR2 YYREEE (reference sequence). This CDR3 is 13 amino acids long.

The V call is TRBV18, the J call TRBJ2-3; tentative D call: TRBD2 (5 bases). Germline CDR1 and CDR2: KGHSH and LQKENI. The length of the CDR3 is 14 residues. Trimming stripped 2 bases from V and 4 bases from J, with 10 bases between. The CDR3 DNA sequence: TGTGCCAGCTCACCAGAGGGCTATGCAGATACGCAGTATTTT. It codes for CASSPEGYADTQYF.

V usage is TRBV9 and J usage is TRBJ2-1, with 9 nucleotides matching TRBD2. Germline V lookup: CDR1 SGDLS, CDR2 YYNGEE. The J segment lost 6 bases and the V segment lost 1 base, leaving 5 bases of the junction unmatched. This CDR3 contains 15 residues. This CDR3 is CASSVLTSGLNEQFF. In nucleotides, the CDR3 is TGTGCCAGCAGCGTACTAACTAGCGGGCTCAATGAGCAGTTCTTC.

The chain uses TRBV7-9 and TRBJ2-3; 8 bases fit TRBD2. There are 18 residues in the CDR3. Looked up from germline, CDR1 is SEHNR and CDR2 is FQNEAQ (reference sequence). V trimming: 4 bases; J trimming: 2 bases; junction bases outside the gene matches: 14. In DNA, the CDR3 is TGTGCCAGCAGCTACCCATCAAGCGGGGGTTCCCCCACAGATACGCAGTATTTT. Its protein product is CASSYPSSGGSPTDTQYF.

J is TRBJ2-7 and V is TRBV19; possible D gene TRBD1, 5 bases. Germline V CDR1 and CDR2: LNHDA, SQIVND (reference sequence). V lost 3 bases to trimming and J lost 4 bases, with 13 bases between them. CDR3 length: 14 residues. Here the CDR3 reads CASSIDVGPYEQYF. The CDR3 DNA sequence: TGTGCCAGTAGTATCGATGTGGGGCCATACGAGCAGTACTTC.

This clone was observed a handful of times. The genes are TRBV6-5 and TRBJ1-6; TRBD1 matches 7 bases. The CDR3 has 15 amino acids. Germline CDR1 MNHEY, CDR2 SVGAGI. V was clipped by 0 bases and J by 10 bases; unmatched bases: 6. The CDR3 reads CASSYSGGSGSPLHF. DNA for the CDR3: TGTGCCAGCAGTTACTCAGGGGGCTCAGGATCACCCCTCCACTTT.

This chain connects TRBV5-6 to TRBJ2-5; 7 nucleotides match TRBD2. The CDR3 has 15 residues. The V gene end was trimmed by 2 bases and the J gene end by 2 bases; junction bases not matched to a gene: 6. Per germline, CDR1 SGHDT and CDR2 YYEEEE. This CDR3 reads CASSFQSGGQETQYF. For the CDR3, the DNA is TGTGCCAGCAGCTTCCAGTCGGGGGGACAAGAGACCCAGTACTTC.

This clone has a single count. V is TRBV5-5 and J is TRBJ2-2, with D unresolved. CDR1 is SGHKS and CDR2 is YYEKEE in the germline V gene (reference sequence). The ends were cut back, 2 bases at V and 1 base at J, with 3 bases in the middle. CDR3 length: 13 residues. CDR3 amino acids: CASSFWNTGELFF. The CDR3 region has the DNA TGTGCCAGCAGCTTCTGGAACACCGGGGAGCTGTTTTTT.

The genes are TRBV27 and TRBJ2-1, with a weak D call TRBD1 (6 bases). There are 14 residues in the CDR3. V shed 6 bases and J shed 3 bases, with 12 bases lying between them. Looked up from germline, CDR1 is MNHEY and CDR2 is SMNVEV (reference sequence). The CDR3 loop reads CASRPRTVYNEQFF. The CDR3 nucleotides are TGTGCCAGCAGGCCAAGGACAGTCTACAATGAGCAGTTCTTC.

The CDR3 spells CASSSIRPGSNYGYTF. The CDR3, as DNA: TGTGCCAGCAGTTCAATCCGACCGGGATCTAACTATGGCTACACCTTC. The rearrangement links TRBV28 to TRBJ1-2; D uncertain. Between the trimmed V and J ends, which lost 4 bases and 0 bases, there was a span of 15 bases. CDR1 and CDR2 (germline): MDHEN, SYDVKM. The CDR3 totals 16 residues.

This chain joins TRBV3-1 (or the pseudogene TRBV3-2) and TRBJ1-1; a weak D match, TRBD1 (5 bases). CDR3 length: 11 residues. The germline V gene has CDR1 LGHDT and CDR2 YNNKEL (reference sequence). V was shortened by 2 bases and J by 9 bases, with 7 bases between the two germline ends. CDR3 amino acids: CASSQPGKAFF. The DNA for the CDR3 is TGTGCCAGCAGCCAACCAGGGAAAGCTTTCTTT.

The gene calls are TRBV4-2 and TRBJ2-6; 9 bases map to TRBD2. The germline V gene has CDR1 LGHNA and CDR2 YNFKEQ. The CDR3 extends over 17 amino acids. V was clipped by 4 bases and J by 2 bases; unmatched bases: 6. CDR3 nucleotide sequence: TGTGCCAGCAGCCTTTTAGCGGGAGTTGCTGGGGCCAACGTCCTGACTTTC. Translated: CASSLLAGVAGANVLTF.

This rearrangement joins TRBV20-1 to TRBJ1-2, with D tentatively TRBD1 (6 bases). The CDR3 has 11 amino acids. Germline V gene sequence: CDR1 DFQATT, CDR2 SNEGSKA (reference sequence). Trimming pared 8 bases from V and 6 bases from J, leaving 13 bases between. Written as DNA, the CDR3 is TGCAGTCCAGGGGTTGGCGATGGCTACACCTTC. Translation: CSPGVGDGYTF.

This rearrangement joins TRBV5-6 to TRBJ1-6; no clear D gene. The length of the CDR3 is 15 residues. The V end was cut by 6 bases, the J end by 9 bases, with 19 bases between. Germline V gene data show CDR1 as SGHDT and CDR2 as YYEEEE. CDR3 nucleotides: TGTGCCAGCACTGTTCTCGGCGGTTCTGTTTCACCCCTCCACTTT. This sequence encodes CASTVLGGSVSPLHF. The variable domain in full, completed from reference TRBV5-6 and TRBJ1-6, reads DAGVTQSPTHLIKTRGQQVTLRCSPKSGHDTVSWYQQALGQGPQFIFQYYEEEERQRGNFPDRFSGHQFPNYSSELNVNALLLGDSALYLCASTVLGGSVSPLHFGNGTRLTVT.

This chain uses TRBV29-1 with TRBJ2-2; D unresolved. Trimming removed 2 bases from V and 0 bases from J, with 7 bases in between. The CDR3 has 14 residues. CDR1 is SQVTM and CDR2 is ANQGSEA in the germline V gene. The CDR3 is CSVEKLSNTGELFF. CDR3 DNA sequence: TGCAGCGTTGAAAAGCTGTCGAACACCGGGGAGCTGTTTTTT.

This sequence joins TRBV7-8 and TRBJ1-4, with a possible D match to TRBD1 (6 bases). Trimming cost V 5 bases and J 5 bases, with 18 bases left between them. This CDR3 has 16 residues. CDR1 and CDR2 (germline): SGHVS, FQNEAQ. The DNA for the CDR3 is TGTGCCAGCAGCCCGAAAGCGACAGGACGGAATGAAAAACTGTTTTTT. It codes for CASSPKATGRNEKLFF.

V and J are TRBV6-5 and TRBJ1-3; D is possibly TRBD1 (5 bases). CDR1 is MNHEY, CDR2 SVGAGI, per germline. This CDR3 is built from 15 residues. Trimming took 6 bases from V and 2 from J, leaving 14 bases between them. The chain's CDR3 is CASSPDRYPGNTIYF. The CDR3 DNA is TGTGCCAGCAGCCCCGACAGATATCCTGGAAACACCATATATTTT.

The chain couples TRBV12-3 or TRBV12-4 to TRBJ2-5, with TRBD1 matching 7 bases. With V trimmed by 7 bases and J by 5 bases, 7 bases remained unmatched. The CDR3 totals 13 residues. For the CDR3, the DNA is TGTGCCAGCAATAGGGGGCCGGGGGAGACCCAGTACTTC. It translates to CASNRGPGETQYF.

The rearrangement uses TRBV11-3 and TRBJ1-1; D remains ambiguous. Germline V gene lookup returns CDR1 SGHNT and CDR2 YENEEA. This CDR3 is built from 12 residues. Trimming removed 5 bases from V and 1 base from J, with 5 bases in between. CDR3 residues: CASSEGNTEAFF. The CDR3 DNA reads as TGTGCCAGCAGCGAGGGGAACACTGAAGCTTTCTTT.

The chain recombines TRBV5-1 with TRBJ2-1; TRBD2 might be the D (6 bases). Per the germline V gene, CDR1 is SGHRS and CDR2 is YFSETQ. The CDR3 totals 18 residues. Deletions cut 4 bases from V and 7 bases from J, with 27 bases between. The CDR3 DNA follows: TGCGCCAGCAGCCTTGTTAGAGACAGCGGGCTCTCCCTTAATGAGCAGTTCTTC. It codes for CASSLVRDSGLSLNEQFF.

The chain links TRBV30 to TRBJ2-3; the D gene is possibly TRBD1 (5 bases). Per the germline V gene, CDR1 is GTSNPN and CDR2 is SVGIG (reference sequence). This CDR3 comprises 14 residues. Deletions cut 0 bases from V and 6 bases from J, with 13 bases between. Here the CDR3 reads CAWSVWGSGDTQYF. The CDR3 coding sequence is TGTGCCTGGAGTGTATGGGGTTCAGGGGATACGCAGTATTTT.

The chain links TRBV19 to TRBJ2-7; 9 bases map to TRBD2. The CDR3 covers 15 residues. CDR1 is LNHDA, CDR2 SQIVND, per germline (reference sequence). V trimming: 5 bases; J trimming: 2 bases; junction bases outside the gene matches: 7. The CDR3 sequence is CASSLRLAVAYEQYF. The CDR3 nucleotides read TGTGCCAGTAGTCTCCGACTAGCGGTGGCCTACGAGCAGTACTTC.

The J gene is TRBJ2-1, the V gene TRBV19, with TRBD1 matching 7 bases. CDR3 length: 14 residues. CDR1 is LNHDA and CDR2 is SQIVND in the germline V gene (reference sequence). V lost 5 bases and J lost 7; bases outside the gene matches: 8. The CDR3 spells CASSGRGRKNEQFF. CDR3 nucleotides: TGTGCCAGTAGTGGTAGGGGGCGAAAAAATGAGCAGTTCTTC. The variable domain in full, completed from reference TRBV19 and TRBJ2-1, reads DGGITQSPKYLFRKEGQNVTLSCEQNLNHDAMYWYRQDPGQGLRLIYYSQIVNDFQKGDIAEGYSVSREKKESFPLTVTSAQKNPTAFYLCASSGRGRKNEQFFGPGTRLTVL.

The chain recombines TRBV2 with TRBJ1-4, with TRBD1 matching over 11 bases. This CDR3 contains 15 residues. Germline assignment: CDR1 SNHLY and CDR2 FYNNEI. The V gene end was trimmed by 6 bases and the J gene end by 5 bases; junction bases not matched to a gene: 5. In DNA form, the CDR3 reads TGTGCCAGCAGCGGACAGGGGGCTGACAATGAAAAACTGTTTTTT. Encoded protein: CASSGQGADNEKLFF. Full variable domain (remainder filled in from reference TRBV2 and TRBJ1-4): EPEVTQTPSHQVTQMGQEVILRCVPISNHLYFYWYRQILGQKVEFLVSFYNNEISEKSEIFDDQFSVERPDGSNFTLKIRSTKLEDSAMYFCASSGQGADNEKLFFGSGTQLSVL.

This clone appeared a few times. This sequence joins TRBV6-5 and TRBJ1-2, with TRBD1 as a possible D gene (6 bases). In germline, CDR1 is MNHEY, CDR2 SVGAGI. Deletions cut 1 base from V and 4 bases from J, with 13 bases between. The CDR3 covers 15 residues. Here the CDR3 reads CASSYYRDTGYGYTF. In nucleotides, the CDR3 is TGTGCCAGCAGTTACTACCGGGACACGGGCTATGGCTACACCTTC.

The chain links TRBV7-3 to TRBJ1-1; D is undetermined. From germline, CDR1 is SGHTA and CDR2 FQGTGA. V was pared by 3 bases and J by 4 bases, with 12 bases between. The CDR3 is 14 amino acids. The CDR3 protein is CASSFSPGSTEAFF. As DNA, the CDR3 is TGTGCCAGCAGCTTCTCACCGGGGTCCACTGAAGCTTTCTTT.

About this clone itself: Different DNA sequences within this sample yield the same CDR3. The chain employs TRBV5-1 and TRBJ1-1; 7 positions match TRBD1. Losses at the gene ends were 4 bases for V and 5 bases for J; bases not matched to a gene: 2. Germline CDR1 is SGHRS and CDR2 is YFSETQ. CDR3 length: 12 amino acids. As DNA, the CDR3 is TGCGCCAGCAGCCTCAGGGGGACTGAAGCTTTCTTT. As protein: CASSLRGTEAFF.

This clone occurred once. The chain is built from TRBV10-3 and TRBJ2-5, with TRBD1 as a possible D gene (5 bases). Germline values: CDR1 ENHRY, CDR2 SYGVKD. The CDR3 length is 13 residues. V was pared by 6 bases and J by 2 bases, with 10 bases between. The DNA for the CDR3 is TGTGCCATCAGAACAGGAATTCAAGAGACCCAGTACTTC. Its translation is CAIRTGIQETQYF.

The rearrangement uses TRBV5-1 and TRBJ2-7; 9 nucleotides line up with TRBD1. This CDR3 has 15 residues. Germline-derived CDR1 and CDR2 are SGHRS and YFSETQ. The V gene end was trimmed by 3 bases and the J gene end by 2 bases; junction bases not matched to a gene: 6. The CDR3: CASSYETGGAYEQYF. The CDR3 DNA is TGCGCCAGCAGCTATGAGACAGGGGGAGCCTACGAGCAGTACTTC.